The 23 T cell receptor beta chains below were found in one sample sequenced in a study of blood T cell repertoires in COVID-19 (TCRdb year 2020). The method was the immunoSEQ multiplex PCR assay. Drawn from immuneACCESS, this table holds only the in-frame rearrangements with V and J called that TCRdb kept. Clones are partly lost; checked studies trace under half to an unresolved V gene and leave the rest unexplained. In this sample the table shows some 240,000 clones, around 86% of which occur a single time. 6.5% of the sample lies in the top ten. Sequenced sample: peripheral blood. These receptors all stem from a man in his 60s who had recovered from COVID-19.

CDR3 nucleotides: TGTGCCTGGAGCCGACTGAGTAACACCGGGGAGCTGTTTTTT. Translation gives CAWSRLSNTGELFF. The V call is TRBV30, the J call TRBJ2-2; no clear D gene. The CDR3 loop spans 14 amino acids. Germline CDR1 reads GTSNPN; CDR2 reads SVGIG (reference sequence). V lost 3 bases and J lost 2, with 10 bases in between.

This clone occurred once. The CDR3 sequence is CASRNTDRAGNTEAFF. For the CDR3, the DNA is TGTGCCAGCAGAAACACAGACAGGGCCGGGAACACTGAAGCTTTCTTT. The chain couples TRBV28 to TRBJ1-1, with TRBD1 matching over 7 bases. Trimming took 6 bases from V and 1 from J; bases not matched to a gene: 11. The CDR3 covers 16 residues. Germline CDR1 reads MDHEN; CDR2 reads SYDVKM.

The gene calls are TRBV19 and TRBJ2-5, with TRBD1 identical over 11 bases. Germline V gene sequence: CDR1 LNHDA, CDR2 SQIVND (reference sequence). The CDR3 is made up of 14 amino acids. V lost 3 bases and J lost 4; bases outside the gene matches: 1. The CDR3 spells CASSIGQGAETQYF. The CDR3 nucleotides are TGTGCCAGTAGTATTGGACAGGGGGCAGAGACCCAGTACTTC.

This clone came up once. The chain is built from TRBV7-9 and TRBJ1-3; 9 bases match TRBD1. The length of the CDR3 is 19 residues. With 1 base clipped from V and 0 bases from J, the junction kept 10 bases outside the gene matches. Germline V gene sequence: CDR1 SEHNR, CDR2 FQNEAQ (reference sequence). CDR3 bases: TGTGCCAGCAGCTTAGTGGTTGGACAGGGGTCCAGCTCTGGAAACACCATATATTTT. Protein: CASSLVVGQGSSSGNTIYF.

The chain recombines TRBV2 with TRBJ2-5; 11 bases map to TRBD2. There are 14 residues in the CDR3. The germline V gene has CDR1 SNHLY and CDR2 FYNNEI. The V gene end was trimmed by 6 bases and the J gene end by 4 bases; junction bases not matched to a gene: 4. CDR3 sequence (DNA): TGTGCCAGCAGGGGGGGGACTAGCGGAGAGACCCAGTACTTC. It codes for CASRGGTSGETQYF.

The chain couples TRBV12-5 to TRBJ2-5, with D perhaps matching TRBD1 (5 bases). Germline CDR1 is LGHNT and CDR2 is FRNRAP. This CDR3 contains 12 residues. V lost 0 bases, J lost 7 bases, and 6 bases lay in between. CDR3 in DNA: TGTGCTAGTGGTTTGGTAAGGGGGACCCAGTACTTC. Amino acids: CASGLVRGTQYF.

Comment on this clone: This specimen includes other DNA sequences encoding the same CDR3. The chain is built from TRBV5-1 and TRBJ2-7, with TRBD2 as a possible D gene (5 bases). Trimming removed 4 bases at V and 0 bases at J, with 8 bases between. This CDR3 spans 13 amino acids. CDR1 SGHRS and CDR2 YFSETQ come from the germline V gene. The CDR3 nucleotides read TGCGCCAGCAGCCCCGGGGACTCCTACGAGCAGTACTTC. Amino acids: CASSPGDSYEQYF.

This clone occurred once. This chain joins TRBV6-2 or TRBV6-3 and TRBJ2-3; 11 nucleotides match TRBD2. The V gene's germline CDR1 is MNHEY and CDR2 SVGEGT. The V and J ends lost 5 bases and 5 bases, in that order; junction bases with no gene match: 9. This CDR3 contains 16 residues. The CDR3 is CASSRGLLAGVDTQYF. CDR3 nucleotides: TGTGCCAGCAGTAGGGGGTTACTAGCGGGAGTAGATACGCAGTATTTT.

The chain recombines TRBV9 with TRBJ2-7; 14 nucleotides line up with TRBD2. The CDR3 has 16 residues. V shed 4 bases and J 3 bases; nucleotides not matched to a gene: 6. The V gene's germline CDR1 is SGDLS and CDR2 YYNGEE. This chain's CDR3 is CASSRTSGRLGYEQYF. CDR3 bases: TGTGCCAGCAGCCGGACTAGCGGGAGGCTCGGCTACGAGCAGTACTTC.

The chain links TRBV5-8 to TRBJ2-1; TRBD1 might be the D (6 bases). Trimming left V 0 bases short and J 2 bases short, with 6 bases between. Germline V CDR1 and CDR2: SGHTS, YDEGEE. There are 14 residues in the CDR3. The CDR3 bases are TGTGCCAGCAGCTTGGGACAGGCCTACAATGAGCAGTTCTTC. Protein sequence: CASSLGQAYNEQFF. Using reference TRBV5-8 and TRBJ2-1 for the parts outside the CDR3, the full variable domain is EAGVTQSPTHLIKTRGQQATLRCSPISGHTSVYWYQQALGLGLQFLLWYDEGEERNRGNFPPRFSGRQFPNYSSELNVNALELEDSALYLCASSLGQAYNEQFFGPGTRLTVL.

The rearrangement links TRBV28 to TRBJ1-2; a weak D match, TRBD1 (6 bases). This CDR3 has 16 residues. V was trimmed by 1 base and J by 9 bases, leaving 21 bases between them. Germline CDR1 is MDHEN and CDR2 is SYDVKM. The CDR3 protein is CASSLLSRGEGNSYTF. The DNA of the CDR3 is TGTGCCAGCAGTTTATTGTCCAGGGGAGAGGGTAATAGCTACACCTTC.

The gene calls are TRBV18 and TRBJ1-3; tentative D call: TRBD1 (6 bases). The CDR3 extends over 16 amino acids. V lost 3 bases and J lost 5, with 17 bases in between. CDR1 KGHSH and CDR2 LQKENI come from the germline V gene. The CDR3 nucleotides are TGTGCCAGCTCACCGGGACTACAGGGTAAACGAAACACCATATATTTT. Amino acid sequence: CASSPGLQGKRNTIYF.

This rearrangement joins TRBV29-1 to TRBJ2-2; D might be TRBD1 (5 bases). The CDR3 is made up of 14 amino acids. V lost 3 bases and J 0 bases, leaving 8 bases between the germline ends. Germline V gene sequence: CDR1 SQVTM, CDR2 ANQGSEA. CDR3 DNA sequence: TGCAGCGTTGATCAGGGAACGAACACCGGGGAGCTGTTTTTT. Amino acids: CSVDQGTNTGELFF.

This chain uses TRBV7-9 with TRBJ2-7, with TRBD1 matching over 12 bases. Germline V gives CDR1 SEHNR, CDR2 FQNEAQ (reference sequence). V lost 5 bases, J lost 5 bases, and 10 bases stayed unmatched. The CDR3 has 16 residues. The CDR3 loop reads CASSPLQGQGADEQYF. The DNA of the CDR3 is TGTGCCAGCAGCCCACTACAGGGACAGGGGGCCGACGAGCAGTACTTC.

This clone was seen once. The chain combines TRBV7-2 with TRBJ2-7, with D hard to call. The V end was cut by 1 base, the J end by 0 bases, with 4 bases between. This CDR3 spans 13 amino acids. The germline V gene has CDR1 SGHTA and CDR2 FQGNSA. For the CDR3, the DNA is TGTGCCAGCAGCTTAGGTTACTCCTACGAGCAGTACTTC. It translates to CASSLGYSYEQYF.

The chain recombines TRBV12-5 with TRBJ2-7; 7 bases map to TRBD1. J was trimmed by 0 bases and V by 1 base; bases with no gene match: 9. The CDR3 spans 17 residues. CDR1 and CDR2 (germline): LGHNT, FRNRAP. CDR3 sequence: CASGLGRRDSVSYEQYF. The CDR3 DNA reads TGTGCTAGTGGTTTGGGGAGAAGGGACAGCGTCTCCTACGAGCAGTACTTC.

The chain employs TRBV5-1 and TRBJ2-7; D is perhaps TRBD1 (6 bases). Deletions cut 0 bases from V and 2 bases from J, with 12 bases between. The length of the CDR3 is 15 residues. The germline V gene encodes CDR1 SGHRS and CDR2 YFSETQ. The CDR3: CASSLDGQRTYEQYF. DNA for the CDR3: TGCGCCAGCAGCTTGGACGGACAGCGAACCTACGAGCAGTACTTC. Based on the CDR3 plus reference TRBV5-1 and TRBJ2-7, the full variable domain is KAGVTQTPRYLIKTRGQQVTLSCSPISGHRSVSWYQQTPGQGLQFLFEYFSETQRNKGNFPGRFSGRQFSNSRSEMNVSTLELGDSALYLCASSLDGQRTYEQYFGPGTRLTVT.

This clone was found a few times. This chain connects TRBV4-2 to TRBJ1-1, with D perhaps TRBD1 (5 bases). Germline CDR1 LGHNA, CDR2 YNFKEQ. V was clipped by 4 bases and J by 4 bases, with 16 bases between them. CDR3 length: 15 amino acids. The DNA of the CDR3 is TGTGCCAGCAGCCCACGTGGGGGGGTGGGCACTGAAGCTTTCTTT. Translated, it gives CASSPRGGVGTEAFF.

The CDR3 nucleotides read TGTGCCAGCAGCCAAGATAGGGGGACAGATCTCGACAATGAGCAGTTCTTC. As protein: CASSQDRGTDLDNEQFF. The V gene is TRBV4-2, the J gene TRBJ2-1, with 7 nucleotides matching TRBD1. Trimming removed 0 bases from V and 5 bases from J; junction bases left unmatched: 10. The V gene's germline CDR1 is LGHNA and CDR2 YNFKEQ. The CDR3 contains 17 residues.

The V and J genes are TRBV4-1 and TRBJ2-1; D unresolved. Per germline, CDR1 MGHRA and CDR2 YSYEKL. This CDR3 spans 15 amino acids. Trimming removed 0 bases at V and 1 base at J, with 7 bases between. CDR3 nucleotides: TGCGCCAGCAGCCAAGATCGTCTATCCTACAATGAGCAGTTCTTC. Protein: CASSQDRLSYNEQFF.

This chain connects TRBV27 to TRBJ2-7; 8 bases match TRBD2. CDR3 length: 14 amino acids. V lost 2 bases to trimming and J lost 0 bases; unmatched junction nucleotides: 0. The germline CDR1 and CDR2 sequences are MNHEY and SMNVEV (reference sequence). The CDR3 region has the DNA TGTGCCAGCAGTTTAAGCGGGAGCTCCTACGAGCAGTACTTC. As protein: CASSLSGSSYEQYF.

This rearrangement joins TRBV5-4 to TRBJ2-7; the match to TRBD2 covers 7 bases. Germline V gene data show CDR1 as SGHNT and CDR2 as YYREEE (reference sequence). V gave up 4 bases and J gave up 1 base; unmatched junction bases: 11. This CDR3 is built from 16 residues. The CDR3 DNA is TGTGCCAGCAGCCCAAGTGGGGGGGGTAGGTCCTACGAGCAGTACTTC. It encodes CASSPSGGGRSYEQYF. The full variable domain, rest sourced from reference TRBV5-4 and TRBJ2-7, is ETGVTQSPTHLIKTRGQQVTLRCSSQSGHNTVSWYQQALGQGPQFIFQYYREEENGRGNFPPRFSGLQFPNYSSELNVNALELDDSALYLCASSPSGGGRSYEQYFGPGTRLTVT.

The chain is built from TRBV11-2 and TRBJ2-3, with TRBD2 matching over 8 bases. J lost 3 bases, V lost 6 bases, and 2 bases had no gene match. The germline CDR1 and CDR2 sequences are SGHAT and FQNNGV. CDR3 length equals 13 residues. The CDR3 nucleotides are TGTGCCAGCAGGACTAGCGAAACAGATACGCAGTATTTT. Protein product: CASRTSETDTQYF.